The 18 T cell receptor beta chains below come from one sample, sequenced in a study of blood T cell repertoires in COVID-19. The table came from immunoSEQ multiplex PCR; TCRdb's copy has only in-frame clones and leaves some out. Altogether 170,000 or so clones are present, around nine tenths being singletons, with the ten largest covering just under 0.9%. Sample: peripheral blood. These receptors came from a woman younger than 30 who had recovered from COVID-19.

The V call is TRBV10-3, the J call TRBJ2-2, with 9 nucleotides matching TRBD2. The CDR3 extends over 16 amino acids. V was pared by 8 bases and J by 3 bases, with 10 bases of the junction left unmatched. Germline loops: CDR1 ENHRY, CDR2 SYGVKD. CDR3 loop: CAIGGGGDSYTGELFF. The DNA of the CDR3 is TGTGCCATCGGCGGCGGGGGGGACAGCTACACCGGGGAGCTGTTTTTT.

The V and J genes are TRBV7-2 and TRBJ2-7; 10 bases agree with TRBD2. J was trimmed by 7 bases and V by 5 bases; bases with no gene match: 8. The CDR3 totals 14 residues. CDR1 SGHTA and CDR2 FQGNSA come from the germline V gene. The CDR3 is CASSPERGGHEQYF. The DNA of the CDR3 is TGTGCCAGCAGCCCAGAGCGGGGGGGCCATGAGCAGTACTTC.

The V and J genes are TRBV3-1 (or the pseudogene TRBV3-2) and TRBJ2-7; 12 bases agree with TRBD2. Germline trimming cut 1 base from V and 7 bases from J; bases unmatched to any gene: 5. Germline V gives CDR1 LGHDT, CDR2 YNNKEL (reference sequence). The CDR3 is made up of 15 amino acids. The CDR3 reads CASSQASGLAGEQYF. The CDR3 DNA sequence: TGTGCCAGCAGCCAAGCATCGGGACTAGCGGGTGAGCAGTACTTC.

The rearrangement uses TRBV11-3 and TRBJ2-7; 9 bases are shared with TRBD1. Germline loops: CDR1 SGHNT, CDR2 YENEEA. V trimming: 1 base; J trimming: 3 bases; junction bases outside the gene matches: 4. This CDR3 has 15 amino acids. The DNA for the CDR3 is TGTGCCAGCAGCTTAGGTGTGGACAGGGGCTACGAGCAGTACTTC. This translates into CASSLGVDRGYEQYF.

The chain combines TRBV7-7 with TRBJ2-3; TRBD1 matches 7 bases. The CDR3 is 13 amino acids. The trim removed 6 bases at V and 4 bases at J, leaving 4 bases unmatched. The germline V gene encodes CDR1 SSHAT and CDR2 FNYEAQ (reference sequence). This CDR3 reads CASSRQGSDTQYF. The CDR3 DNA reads TGTGCCAGCAGTCGACAGGGTTCAGATACGCAGTATTTT.

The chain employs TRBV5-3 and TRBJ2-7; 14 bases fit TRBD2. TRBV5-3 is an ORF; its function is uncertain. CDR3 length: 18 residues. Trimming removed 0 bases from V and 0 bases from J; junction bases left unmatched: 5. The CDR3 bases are TGTGCCAGAAGCTTGGGACTAGCGGGAGGGTACGGCTCCTACGAGCAGTACGTC. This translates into CARSLGLAGGYGSYEQYV.

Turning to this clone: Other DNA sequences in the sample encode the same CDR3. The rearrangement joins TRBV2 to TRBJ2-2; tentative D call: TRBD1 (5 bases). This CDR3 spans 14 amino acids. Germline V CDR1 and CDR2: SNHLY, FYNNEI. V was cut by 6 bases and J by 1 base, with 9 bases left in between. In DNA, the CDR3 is TGTGCCAGCAGGTCCGACAGGAACACCGGGGAGCTGTTTTTT. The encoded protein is CASRSDRNTGELFF.

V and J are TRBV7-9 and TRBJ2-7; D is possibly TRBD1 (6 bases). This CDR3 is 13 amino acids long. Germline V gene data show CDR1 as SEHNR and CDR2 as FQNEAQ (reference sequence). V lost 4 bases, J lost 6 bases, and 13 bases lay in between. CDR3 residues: CASSSTDRPEQYV. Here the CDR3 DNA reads TGTGCCAGCAGCTCGACCGACAGGCCCGAGCAGTACGTC.

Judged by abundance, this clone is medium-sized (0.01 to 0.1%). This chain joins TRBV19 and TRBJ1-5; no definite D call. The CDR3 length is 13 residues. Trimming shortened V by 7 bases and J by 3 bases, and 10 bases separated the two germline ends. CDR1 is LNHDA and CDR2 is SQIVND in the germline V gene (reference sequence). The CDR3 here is CASTNSPNQPQHF. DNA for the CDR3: TGTGCCAGTACTAACAGCCCCAATCAGCCCCAGCATTTT.

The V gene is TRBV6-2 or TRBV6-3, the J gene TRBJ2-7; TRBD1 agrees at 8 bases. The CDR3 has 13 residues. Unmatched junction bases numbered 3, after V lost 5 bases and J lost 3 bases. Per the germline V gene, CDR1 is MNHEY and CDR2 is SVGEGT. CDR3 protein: CASSGTGSYEQYF. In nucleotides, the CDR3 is TGTGCCAGCAGTGGGACAGGTAGCTACGAGCAGTACTTC.

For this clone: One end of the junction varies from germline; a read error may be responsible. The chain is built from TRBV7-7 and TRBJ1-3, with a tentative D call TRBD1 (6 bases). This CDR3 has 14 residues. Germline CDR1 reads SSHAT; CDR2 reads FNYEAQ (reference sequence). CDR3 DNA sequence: TGTGCTAGCAGCCCGGGACACGGGGGAAACACCATATATTTT. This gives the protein CASSPGHGGNTIYF.

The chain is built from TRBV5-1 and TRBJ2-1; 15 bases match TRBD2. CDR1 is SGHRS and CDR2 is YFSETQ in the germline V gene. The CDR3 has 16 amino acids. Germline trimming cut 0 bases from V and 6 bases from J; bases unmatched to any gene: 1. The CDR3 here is CASSLGTSGRVNEQFF. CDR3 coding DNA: TGCGCCAGCAGCTTGGGGACTAGCGGGAGGGTCAATGAGCAGTTCTTC.

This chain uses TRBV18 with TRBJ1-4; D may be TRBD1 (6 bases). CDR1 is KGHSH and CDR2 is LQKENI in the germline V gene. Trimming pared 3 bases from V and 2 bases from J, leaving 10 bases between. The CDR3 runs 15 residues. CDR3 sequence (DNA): TGTGCCAGCTCACCGGGGGCTTCGACTAATGAAAAACTGTTTTTT. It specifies CASSPGASTNEKLFF.

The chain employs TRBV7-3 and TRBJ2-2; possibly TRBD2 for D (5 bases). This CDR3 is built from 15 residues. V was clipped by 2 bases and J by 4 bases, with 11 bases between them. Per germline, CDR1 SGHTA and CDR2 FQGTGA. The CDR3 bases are TGTGCCAGCAGCTTACTGTCGGGAACCACCGGGGAGCTGTTTTTT. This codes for CASSLLSGTTGELFF.

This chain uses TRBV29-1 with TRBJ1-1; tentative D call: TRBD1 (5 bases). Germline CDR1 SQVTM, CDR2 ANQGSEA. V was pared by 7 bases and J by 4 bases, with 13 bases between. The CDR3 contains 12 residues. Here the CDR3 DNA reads TGCAGCGCCAGGGATTGGGGCACTGAAGCTTTCTTT. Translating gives CSARDWGTEAFF.

The CDR3, as DNA: TGTGCCAGCAGCTTAGACTACGGGGGCTACGAGCAGTACGTC. This gives the protein CASSLDYGGYEQYV. This rearrangement joins TRBV7-2 to TRBJ2-7, with D maybe TRBD2 (6 bases). Germline CDR1 is SGHTA and CDR2 is FQGNSA. V was clipped by 1 base and J by 3 bases, with 10 bases between them. CDR3 length equals 14 residues.

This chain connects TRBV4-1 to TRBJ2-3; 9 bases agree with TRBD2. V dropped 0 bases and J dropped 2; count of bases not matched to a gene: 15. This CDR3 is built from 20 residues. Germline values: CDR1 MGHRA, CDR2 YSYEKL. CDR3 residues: CASSQEGRAGGTTLTDTQYF. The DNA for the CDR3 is TGCGCCAGCAGCCAAGAAGGTCGAGCGGGGGGCACAACCCTCACAGATACGCAGTATTTT.

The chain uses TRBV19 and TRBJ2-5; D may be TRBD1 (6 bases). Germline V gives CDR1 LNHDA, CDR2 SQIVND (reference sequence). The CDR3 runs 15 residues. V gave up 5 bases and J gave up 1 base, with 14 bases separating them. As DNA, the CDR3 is TGTGCCAGTAGTCCCGGCCAGACAGGCCAAGAGACCCAGTACTTC. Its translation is CASSPGQTGQETQYF.